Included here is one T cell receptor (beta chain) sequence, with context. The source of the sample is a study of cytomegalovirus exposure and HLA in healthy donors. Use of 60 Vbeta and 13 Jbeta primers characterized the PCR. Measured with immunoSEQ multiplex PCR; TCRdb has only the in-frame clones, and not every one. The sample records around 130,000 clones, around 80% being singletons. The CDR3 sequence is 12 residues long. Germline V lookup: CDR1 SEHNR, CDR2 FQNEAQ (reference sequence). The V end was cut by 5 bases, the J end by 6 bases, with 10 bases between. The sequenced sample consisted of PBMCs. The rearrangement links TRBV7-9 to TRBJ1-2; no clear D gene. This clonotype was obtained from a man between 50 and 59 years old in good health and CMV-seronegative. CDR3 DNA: TGTGCCAGCAGCCCGACACGAGATGGCTACACCTTC. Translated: CASSPTRDGYTF.